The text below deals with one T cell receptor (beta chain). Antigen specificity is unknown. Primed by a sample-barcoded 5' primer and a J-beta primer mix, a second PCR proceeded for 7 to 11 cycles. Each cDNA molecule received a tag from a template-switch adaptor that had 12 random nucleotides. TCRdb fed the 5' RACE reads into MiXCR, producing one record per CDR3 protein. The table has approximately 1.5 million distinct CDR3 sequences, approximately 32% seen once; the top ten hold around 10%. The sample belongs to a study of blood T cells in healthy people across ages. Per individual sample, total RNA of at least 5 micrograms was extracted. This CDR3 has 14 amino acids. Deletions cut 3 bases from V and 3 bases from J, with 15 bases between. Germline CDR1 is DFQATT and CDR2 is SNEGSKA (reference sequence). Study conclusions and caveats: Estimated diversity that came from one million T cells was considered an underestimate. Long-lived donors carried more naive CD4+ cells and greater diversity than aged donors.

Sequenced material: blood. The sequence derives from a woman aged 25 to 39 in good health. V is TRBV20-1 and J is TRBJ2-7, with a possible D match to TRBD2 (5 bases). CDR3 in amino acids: CSASSSEGVYEQYF. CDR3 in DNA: TGCAGTGCTAGCTCTTCCGAGGGAGTCTACGAGCAGTACTTC.